This passage covers 8 T cell receptor beta chains from one sample sequenced in a study of blood T cell repertoires in COVID-19. The method was immunoSEQ multiplex PCR; TCRdb's version includes in-frame clones alone and lacks a portion of them. The repertoire holds approximately 110,000 clones, with 65% to 90% as singletons. Material: peripheral blood. The receptors derive from a woman aged 80 or over with active or convalescent COVID-19.

The chain uses TRBV18 and TRBJ2-3, with a possible D match to TRBD1 (6 bases). Germline values: CDR1 KGHSH, CDR2 LQKENI. Trimming took 6 bases from V and 1 from J, leaving 8 bases between them. The CDR3 is 13 amino acids. This CDR3 reads CASSRQGTDTQYF. The CDR3 DNA follows: TGTGCCAGCTCCCGACAGGGCACAGATACGCAGTATTTT.

This sequence joins TRBV6-5 and TRBJ2-5, with D perhaps TRBD2 (6 bases). V shed 10 bases and J shed 5 bases, with 20 bases lying between them. CDR1 and CDR2 (germline): MNHEY, SVGAGI. The CDR3 loop spans 14 amino acids. The CDR3 nucleotides are TGTGCCATCCTCGTTGGAGGGATGGTCGAGACCCAGTACTTC. As protein: CAILVGGMVETQYF.

This chain connects TRBV5-6 to TRBJ1-4, with D perhaps TRBD1 (5 bases). CDR1 and CDR2 (germline): SGHDT, YYEEEE. V was trimmed by 0 bases and J by 7 bases, leaving 10 bases between them. CDR3 length: 14 residues. CDR3: CASSLAGGVEKLFF. The CDR3 nucleotides are TGTGCCAGCAGCTTGGCGGGGGGGGTTGAAAAACTGTTTTTT.

V is TRBV25-1 and J is TRBJ1-2; 10 bases match TRBD1. This CDR3 has 16 residues. V was pared by 0 bases and J by 4 bases, with 5 bases of the junction left unmatched. Germline V gene sequence: CDR1 MGHDK, CDR2 SYGVNS. The CDR3 region has the DNA TGTGCCAGCAGTGAATATGGGACAGGGGAGGTCTATGGCTACACCTTC. It yields the protein CASSEYGTGEVYGYTF.

The chain employs TRBV28 and TRBJ1-4; no clear D gene. V was trimmed by 3 bases and J by 7 bases, leaving 15 bases between them. The germline gives CDR1 MDHEN, CDR2 SYDVKM. This CDR3 has 15 amino acids. The CDR3 is CASSFLRVNGEKLFF. CDR3 in DNA: TGTGCCAGCAGTTTTTTGAGGGTCAATGGTGAAAAACTGTTTTTT.

The rearrangement joins TRBV28 to TRBJ2-1; 10 positions match TRBD2. Per the germline V gene, CDR1 is MDHEN and CDR2 is SYDVKM. V shed 8 bases and J 8 bases; nucleotides not matched to a gene: 18. The CDR3 spans 17 residues. The CDR3 region is CASETGTSEPQGDEQFF. CDR3 coding DNA: TGTGCCAGCGAGACCGGGACTAGCGAGCCCCAAGGGGATGAGCAGTTCTTC.

The chain joins TRBV12-3 or TRBV12-4 to TRBJ1-4; tentative D call: TRBD1 (5 bases). V was pared by 6 bases and J by 7 bases, with 9 bases between. The CDR3 consists of 12 residues. CDR3 nucleotide sequence: TGTGCCAGCAGCCAAACAGGTGAAAAACTGTTTTTT. It translates to CASSQTGEKLFF.

J is TRBJ2-3 and V is TRBV5-6; 8 bases match TRBD1. After removal of 4 bases from V and 3 bases from J, the junction contained 4 bases not matched to a gene. The CDR3 is 14 amino acids. Looked up from germline, CDR1 is SGHDT and CDR2 is YYEEEE. DNA of the CDR3: TGTGCCAGCAGCACCGGACAGGGAACAGATACGCAGTATTTT. It translates to CASSTGQGTDTQYF.